This is a list of T cell receptor beta chains from one sample in a study of cytomegalovirus exposure and HLA in healthy donors. Sequenced by immunoSEQ multiplex PCR; TCRdb stores in-frame clones only, minus some. The sample shows roughly 120,000 clones, 76% of them seen only once. The sequenced sample was PBMCs. The receptors stem from a woman aged 45-59 years in good health and CMV-seropositive. The CDR3 runs from the conserved cysteine through the conserved F or W. Each record gives: D gene, clone size, J gene, V gene, CDR3 protein, CDR3 DNA. D genes are given only for firm matches. Expanded clones get a size class; other rows say once, few or many, or leave the size out.

d_gene: TRBD1; abundance: -; j_gene: TRBJ1-3; v_gene: TRBV7-9; CDR3aa: CASSFPGQGGGNTIYF; CDR3nt: TGTGCCAGCAGCTTCCCAGGACAGGGTGGAGGAAACACCATATATTTT
d_gene: TRBD1; abundance: -; j_gene: TRBJ2-7; v_gene: TRBV7-2; CDR3aa: CASSSTGASYEQYF; CDR3nt: TGTGCCAGCAGCTCGACAGGGGCCTCCTACGAGCAGTACTTC
d_gene: -; abundance: -; j_gene: TRBJ1-5; v_gene: TRBV6-5; CDR3aa: CASSEAGFQPQHF; CDR3nt: TGTGCCAGCAGTGAAGCAGGGTTTCAGCCCCAGCATTTT
d_gene: TRBD1; abundance: -; j_gene: TRBJ1-5; v_gene: TRBV2; CDR3aa: CASSQTGEAQPQHF; CDR3nt: TGTGCCAGCAGTCAGACAGGGGAGGCCCAGCCCCAGCATTTT
d_gene: -; abundance: -; j_gene: TRBJ2-1; v_gene: TRBV7-9; CDR3aa: CASSLASVIESSYNEQFF; CDR3nt: TGTGCCAGCAGCTTAGCGTCCGTGATAGAGAGCTCCTACAATGAGCAGTTCTTC
d_gene: -; abundance: once; j_gene: TRBJ2-1; v_gene: TRBV27; CDR3aa: CASSLLRNNEQFF; CDR3nt: TGTGCCAGCAGTTTACTGAGGAACAATGAGCAGTTCTTC
d_gene: TRBD2; abundance: -; j_gene: TRBJ2-3; v_gene: TRBV5-4; CDR3aa: CASSWGGLATDTQYF; CDR3nt: TGTGCCAGCAGCTGGGGGGGACTAGCTACAGATACGCAGTATTTT
d_gene: TRBD1; abundance: -; j_gene: TRBJ2-7; v_gene: TRBV7-6; CDR3aa: CASSRQGAGEQYF; CDR3nt: TGTGCCAGCAGCCGACAGGGGGCAGGGGAGCAGTACTTC
d_gene: TRBD1; abundance: once; j_gene: TRBJ2-3; v_gene: TRBV25-1; CDR3aa: CASSVPGQGTDTQYF; CDR3nt: TGTGCCAGCAGTGTCCCGGGACAGGGAACAGATACGCAGTATTTT
d_gene: TRBD2; abundance: -; j_gene: TRBJ2-1; v_gene: TRBV4-2; CDR3aa: CASSLGLAGYNEQFF; CDR3nt: TGTGCCAGCAGCCTGGGACTAGCGGGCTACAATGAGCAGTTCTTC
d_gene: -; abundance: -; j_gene: TRBJ2-2; v_gene: TRBV14; CDR3aa: CASSQQGMRAGELFF; CDR3nt: TGTGCCAGCAGCCAACAGGGGATGCGGGCCGGGGAGCTGTTTTTT
d_gene: TRBD1; abundance: -; j_gene: TRBJ2-5; v_gene: TRBV7-9; CDR3aa: CASSSWDRGKETQYF; CDR3nt: TGTGCCAGCAGCTCGTGGGACAGGGGTAAAGAGACCCAGTACTTC
d_gene: -; abundance: -; j_gene: TRBJ2-2; v_gene: TRBV5-5; CDR3aa: CASSLDPGNTGELFF; CDR3nt: TGTGCCAGCAGCTTGGACCCGGGGAACACCGGGGAGCTGTTTTTT
d_gene: -; abundance: -; j_gene: TRBJ2-5; v_gene: TRBV11-2; CDR3aa: CASSLEGAVGYF; CDR3nt: TGTGCCAGCAGCTTAGAAGGGGCGGTGGGGTACTTC
d_gene: -; abundance: -; j_gene: TRBJ1-6; v_gene: TRBV5-1; CDR3aa: CASSLGGYNSPLHF; CDR3nt: TGCGCCAGCAGCTTGGGAGGTTATAATTCACCCCTCCACTTT
d_gene: -; abundance: -; j_gene: TRBJ2-3; v_gene: TRBV5-1; CDR3aa: CASSGTGLTDTQYF; CDR3nt: TGCGCCAGCAGCGGCACAGGTTTAACAGATACGCAGTATTTT
d_gene: -; abundance: -; j_gene: TRBJ2-1; v_gene: TRBV14; CDR3aa: CASSPRLYNEQFF; CDR3nt: TGTGCCAGCAGCCCCCGACTGTACAATGAGCAGTTCTTC
d_gene: -; abundance: -; j_gene: TRBJ1-2; v_gene: TRBV6-6; CDR3aa: CASSRTESPLYGYTF; CDR3nt: TGTGCCAGCAGCCGAACAGAGTCCCCCCTCTATGGCTACACCTTC
d_gene: TRBD2; abundance: -; j_gene: TRBJ2-2; v_gene: TRBV5-1; CDR3aa: CASSWTSGGASTGELFF; CDR3nt: TGCGCCAGCAGCTGGACTAGCGGGGGGGCGAGTACCGGGGAGCTGTTTTTT
d_gene: -; abundance: -; j_gene: TRBJ2-5; v_gene: TRBV5-4; CDR3aa: CASSLEGETQYF; CDR3nt: TGTGCCAGCAGCTTGGAGGGGGAGACCCAGTACTTC